Listed below are T cell receptor beta chains from one sample, sequenced in a study of T-cell memory formation after mild COVID-19. TCRdb ran MiXCR on the 5' RACE reads and lists one entry per CDR3 protein. The sample carries approximately 300,000 distinct CDR3 sequences, approximately 15% recorded once. Material for sequencing was PBMCs or a T cell subset sorted from them (not recorded which). The receptors shown here come from a man between 18 and 35 years old who had mild COVID-19 (a few samples of this study predate the infection). Cell type and time point are not known. Both conserved end residues are part of each CDR3. The order of the fields is J gene, V gene, clone size, D gene, CDR3 DNA, CDR3 protein. A D gene is named only where the DNA matches it firmly. Size tells how often a clone was seen (once, few, many) or the class of an expanded clone, and some rows leave it out.

TRBJ1-1 TRBV6-5 NA NA TGTGCCAGCAGTTACTCGGAGAGGGTCACTGAAGCTTTCTTT CASSYSERVTEAFF
TRBJ2-3 TRBV5-1 few NA TGCGCCAGCAGCCCGGGACCGGGCGCAGATACGCAGTATTTT CASSPGPGADTQYF
TRBJ1-1 TRBV7-9 few NA TGTGCCAGCAGCCCCGAAGCGTTCATGAACACTGAAGCTTTCTTT CASSPEAFMNTEAFF
TRBJ1-5 TRBV6-5 few NA TGTGCCAGCAGCCGTCGACGAAATAGCAATCAGCCCCAGCATTTT CASSRRRNSNQPQHF
TRBJ2-1 TRBV6-5 NA TRBD1 TGTGCCAGCAGCCGAGCAGGGGGCTCGATCAATGAGCAGTTCTTC CASSRAGGSINEQFF
TRBJ2-1 TRBV4-3 few NA TGCGCCAGCAGCCGAGGGGATACAGGCAATGAGCAGTTCTTC CASSRGDTGNEQFF
TRBJ2-7 TRBV5-6 NA TRBD1 TGTGCCAGCAGCTCCCTGACAGGGGCCTACGAGCAGTACTTC CASSSLTGAYEQYF
TRBJ1-3 TRBV20-1 few NA TGCAGTGCTGAAAATCTCTCTGGAAACACCATATATTTT CSAENLSGNTIYF
TRBJ2-7 TRBV20-1 few NA TGCAGTGCTAGATGGGGGGCAAGCGAGCAGTACTTC CSARWGASEQYF
TRBJ2-4 TRBV3-2 many NA TGTGCCAGCAGCCTACGCCCAGTTCTGGACATTCAGTACTTC CASSLRPVLDIQYF
TRBJ2-7 TRBV6-2/TRBV6-3 NA NA TGTGCCAGCAGTCGCGGTAATGCAAACTACGAGCAGTACTTC CASSRGNANYEQYF
TRBJ1-2 TRBV20-1 NA TRBD1 TGCAGTGCGCGACAGGGGCCTAACTATGGCTACACCTTC CSARQGPNYGYTF
TRBJ1-5 TRBV12-3/TRBV12-4 many NA TGTGCCAGCAGTTTTTTCGGGGGGCCGAATCAGCCCCAGCATTTT CASSFFGGPNQPQHF
TRBJ1-1 TRBV18 NA NA TGTGCCAGCTCACCACGTCAACTCGAAGCTTTCTTT CASSPRQLEAFF
TRBJ2-3 TRBV20-1 many TRBD2 TGCAGTGCCCCCTCCTCTCTAGCGGGAGATACGCAGTATTTT CSAPSSLAGDTQYF
TRBJ1-5 TRBV7-2 NA TRBD1 TGTGCCAGCAGCTTAGAGACAGGGGCGGTCAATCAGCCCCAGCATTTT CASSLETGAVNQPQHF